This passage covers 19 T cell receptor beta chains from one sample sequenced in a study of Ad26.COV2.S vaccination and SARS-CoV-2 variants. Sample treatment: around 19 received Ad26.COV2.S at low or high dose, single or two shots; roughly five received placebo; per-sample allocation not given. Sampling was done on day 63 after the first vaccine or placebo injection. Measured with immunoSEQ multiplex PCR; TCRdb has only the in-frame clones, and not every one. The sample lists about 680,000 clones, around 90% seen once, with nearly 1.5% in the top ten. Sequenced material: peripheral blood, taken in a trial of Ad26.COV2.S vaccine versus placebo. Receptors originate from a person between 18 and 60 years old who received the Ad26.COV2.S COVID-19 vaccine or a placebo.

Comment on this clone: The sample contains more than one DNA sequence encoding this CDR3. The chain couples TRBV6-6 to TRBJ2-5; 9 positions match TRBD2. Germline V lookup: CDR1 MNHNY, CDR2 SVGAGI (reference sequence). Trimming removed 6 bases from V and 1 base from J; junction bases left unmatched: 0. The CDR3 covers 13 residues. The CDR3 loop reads CASRAGGQETQYF. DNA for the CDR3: TGTGCCAGCAGAGCGGGGGGCCAAGAGACCCAGTACTTC.

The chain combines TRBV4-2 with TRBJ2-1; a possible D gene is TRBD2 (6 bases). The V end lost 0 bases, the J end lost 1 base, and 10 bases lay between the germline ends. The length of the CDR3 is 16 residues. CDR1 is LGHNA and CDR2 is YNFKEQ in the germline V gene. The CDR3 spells CASSQERDVSYNEQFF. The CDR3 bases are TGTGCCAGCAGCCAAGAGCGGGATGTGTCCTACAATGAGCAGTTCTTC.

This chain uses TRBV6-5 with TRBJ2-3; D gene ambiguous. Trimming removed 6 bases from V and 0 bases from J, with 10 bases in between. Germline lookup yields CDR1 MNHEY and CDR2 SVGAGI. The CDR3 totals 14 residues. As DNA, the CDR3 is TGTGCCAGCAGGGCAATTCTTAGCACAGATACGCAGTATTTT. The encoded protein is CASRAILSTDTQYF.

DNA for the CDR3: TGTGCCAGCAGCTTAGGGGCGACTAGTTCGGGTTGGGAGACCCAGTACTTC. It specifies CASSLGATSSGWETQYF. This sequence joins TRBV11-2 and TRBJ2-5; possibly TRBD2 for D (6 bases). The germline CDR1 and CDR2 sequences are SGHAT and FQNNGV. The CDR3 runs to 17 residues. The ends were cut back, 1 base at V and 5 bases at J, with 20 bases in the middle.

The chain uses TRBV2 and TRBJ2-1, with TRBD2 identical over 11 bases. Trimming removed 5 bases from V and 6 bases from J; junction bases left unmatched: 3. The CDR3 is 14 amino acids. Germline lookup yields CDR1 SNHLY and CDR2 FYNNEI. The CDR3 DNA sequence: TGTGCCAGCAGTTTTCTAGCGGGAGGCAATGAGCAGTTCTTC. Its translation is CASSFLAGGNEQFF.

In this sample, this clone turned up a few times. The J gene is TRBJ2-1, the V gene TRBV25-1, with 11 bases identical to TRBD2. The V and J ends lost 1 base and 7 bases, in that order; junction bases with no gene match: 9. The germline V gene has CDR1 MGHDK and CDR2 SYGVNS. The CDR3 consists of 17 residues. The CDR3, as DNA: TGTGCCAGCAGTGAATCCCTACTAGCGGGAGCTGTAAATGAGCAGTTCTTC. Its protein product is CASSESLLAGAVNEQFF.

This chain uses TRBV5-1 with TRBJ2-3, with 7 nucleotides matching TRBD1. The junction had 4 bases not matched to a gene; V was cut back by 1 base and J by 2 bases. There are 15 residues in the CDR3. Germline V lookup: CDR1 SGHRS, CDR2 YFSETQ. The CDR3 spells CASSLRTGNTDTQYF. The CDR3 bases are TGCGCCAGCAGCTTGAGGACAGGAAACACAGATACGCAGTATTTT.

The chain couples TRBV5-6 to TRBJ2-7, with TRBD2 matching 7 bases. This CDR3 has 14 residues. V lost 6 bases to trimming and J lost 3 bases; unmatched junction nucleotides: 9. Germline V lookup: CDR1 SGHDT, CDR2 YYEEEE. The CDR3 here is CASTEAGTNYEQYF. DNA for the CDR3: TGTGCCAGCACCGAAGCCGGGACTAACTACGAGCAGTACTTC.

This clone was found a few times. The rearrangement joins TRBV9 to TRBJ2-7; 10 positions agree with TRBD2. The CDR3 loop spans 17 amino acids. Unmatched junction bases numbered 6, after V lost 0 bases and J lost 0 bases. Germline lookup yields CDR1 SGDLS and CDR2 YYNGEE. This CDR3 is CASSVASGGQSSYEQYF. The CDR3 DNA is TGTGCCAGCAGCGTAGCTAGCGGGGGCCAAAGCTCCTACGAGCAGTACTTC.

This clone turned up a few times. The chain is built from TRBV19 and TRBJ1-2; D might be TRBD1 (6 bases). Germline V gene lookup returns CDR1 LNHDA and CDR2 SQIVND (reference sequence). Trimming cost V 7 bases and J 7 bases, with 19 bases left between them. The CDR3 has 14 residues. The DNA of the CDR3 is TGTGCCAGTAAGGGGGGCTTGGACTATCGTGGCTACACCTTC. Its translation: CASKGGLDYRGYTF.

CDR3 protein: CASRGERADTQYF. In DNA form, the CDR3 reads TGCGCCAGCAGGGGGGAGAGGGCAGATACGCAGTATTTT. The chain employs TRBV5-1 and TRBJ2-3; D is tentatively TRBD1 or TRBD2 (5 bases each). Germline V lookup: CDR1 SGHRS, CDR2 YFSETQ. With 5 bases removed from V and 4 bases from J, the gap between germline ends came to 11 bases. The CDR3 is 13 amino acids.

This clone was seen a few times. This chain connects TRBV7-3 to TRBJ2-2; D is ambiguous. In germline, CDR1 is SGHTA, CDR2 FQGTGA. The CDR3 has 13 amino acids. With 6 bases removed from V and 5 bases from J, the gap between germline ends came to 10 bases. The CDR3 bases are TGTGCCAGCAGTCTGTATTTGACCGGGGAGCTGTTTTTT. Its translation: CASSLYLTGELFF.

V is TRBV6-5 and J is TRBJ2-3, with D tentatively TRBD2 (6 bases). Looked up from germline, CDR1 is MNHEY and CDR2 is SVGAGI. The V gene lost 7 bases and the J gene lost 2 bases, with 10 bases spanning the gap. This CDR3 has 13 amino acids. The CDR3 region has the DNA TGTGCCAGCAACGGACTAATCACAGATACGCAGTATTTT. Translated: CASNGLITDTQYF.

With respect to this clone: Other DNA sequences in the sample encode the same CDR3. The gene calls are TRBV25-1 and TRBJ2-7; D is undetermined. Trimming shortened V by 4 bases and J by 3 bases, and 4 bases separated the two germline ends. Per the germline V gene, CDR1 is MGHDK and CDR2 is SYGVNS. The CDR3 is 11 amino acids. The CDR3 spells CASSGYYEQYF. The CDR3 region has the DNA TGTGCCAGCAGTGGGTACTACGAGCAGTACTTC.

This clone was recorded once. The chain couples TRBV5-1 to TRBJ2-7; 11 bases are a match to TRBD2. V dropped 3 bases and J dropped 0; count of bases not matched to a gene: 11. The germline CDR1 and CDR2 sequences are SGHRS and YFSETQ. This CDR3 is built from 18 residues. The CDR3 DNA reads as TGCGCCAGCAGCTCCCCCTCTAGCGGGAGGTTCAACTCCTACGAGCAGTACTTC. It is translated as CASSSPSSGRFNSYEQYF.

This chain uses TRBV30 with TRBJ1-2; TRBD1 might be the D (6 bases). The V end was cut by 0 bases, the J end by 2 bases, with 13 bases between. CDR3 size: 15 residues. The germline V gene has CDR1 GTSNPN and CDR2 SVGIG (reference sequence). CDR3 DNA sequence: TGTGCCTGGAGTGTACGCGGGGGGCACAACTATGGCTACACCTTC. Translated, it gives CAWSVRGGHNYGYTF.

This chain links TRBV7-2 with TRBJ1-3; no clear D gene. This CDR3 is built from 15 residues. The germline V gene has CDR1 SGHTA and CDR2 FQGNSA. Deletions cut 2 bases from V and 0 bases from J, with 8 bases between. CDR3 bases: TGTGCCAGCAGCTTAACGAACAGCTCTGGAAACACCATATATTTT. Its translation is CASSLTNSSGNTIYF. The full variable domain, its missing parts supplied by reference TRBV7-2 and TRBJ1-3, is GAGVSQSPSNKVTEKGKDVELRCDPISGHTALYWYRQSLGQGLEFLIYFQGNSAPDKSGLPSDRFSAERTGGSVSTLTIQRTQQEDSAVYLCASSLTNSSGNTIYFGEGSWLTVV.

CDR3 amino acids: CASSLWANTEAFF. CDR3 DNA: TGTGCCAGCAGCTTATGGGCGAACACTGAAGCTTTCTTT. V is TRBV7-3 and J is TRBJ1-1; D unresolved. The CDR3 length is 13 residues. V lost 2 bases to trimming and J lost 1 base, with 5 bases between them. Germline CDR1 reads SGHTA; CDR2 reads FQGTGA.

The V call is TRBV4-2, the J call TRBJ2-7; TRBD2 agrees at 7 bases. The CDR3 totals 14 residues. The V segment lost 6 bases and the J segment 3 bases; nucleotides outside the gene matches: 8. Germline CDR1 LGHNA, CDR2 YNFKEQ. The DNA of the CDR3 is TGTGCCAGCAGTCCCTGGGCTAGCGGCTACGAGCAGTACTTC. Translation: CASSPWASGYEQYF.